This entry lists 13 T cell receptor beta chains sequenced from one sample in a study of shared clonotypes between healthy human individuals (dated by TCRdb to about 2020). Libraries were prepared through the immunoSEQ multiplex PCR assay. Imported from immuneACCESS, the table was reduced by TCRdb to in-frame sequences with V and J called. These copies leave out some clones; in studies compared against another copy, an unresolved V gene accounts for under half, and the cause of the remainder is not known. For this sample there are approximately 1.4 million clones; 95% to 99% appear just once. Together, the top ten hold roughly 0.42% of the sample. Specimen: naive CD4+ T cells sorted from blood. The cell subset or site label, as the study defines it: CD45RA+ positively selected. The receptors originated from a man aged 25 to 40 in good health.

The rearrangement links TRBV27 to TRBJ2-7; 9 bases agree with TRBD1. After removal of 5 bases from V and 2 bases from J, the junction contained 7 bases not matched to a gene. The CDR3 runs to 15 residues. Germline loops: CDR1 MNHEY, CDR2 SMNVEV (reference sequence). CDR3 bases: TGTGCCAGCAGTAACGCCGGGACAGGGCCCTACGAGCAGTACTTC. Its translation is CASSNAGTGPYEQYF.

A single count supports this clone. The chain is built from TRBV28 and TRBJ1-5; 8 nucleotides agree with TRBD1. The CDR3 is 15 residues long. V gave up 6 bases and J gave up 5 bases; unmatched junction bases: 9. Germline lookup yields CDR1 MDHEN and CDR2 SYDVKM. The CDR3 region is CASSEQSGGDQPQHF. The CDR3 DNA follows: TGTGCCAGCAGCGAACAATCAGGGGGCGATCAGCCCCAGCATTTT.

In its sample, this clone was seen once. This rearrangement joins TRBV18 to TRBJ2-5; D may be TRBD1 (6 bases). Germline V lookup: CDR1 KGHSH, CDR2 LQKENI. Trimming took off 6 bases at V and 2 bases at J, with 10 bases between the two ends. This CDR3 contains 13 residues. The CDR3 sequence: CASSRQGQETQYF. CDR3 in DNA: TGTGCCAGCTCCCGTCAGGGGCAAGAGACCCAGTACTTC. Supplemented by reference TRBV18 and TRBJ2-5, the full variable domain reads NAGVMQNPRHLVRRRGQEARLRCSPMKGHSHVYWYRQLPEEGLKFMVYLQKENIIDESGMPKERFSAEFPKEGPSILRIQQVVRGDSAAYFCASSRQGQETQYFGPGTRLLVL.

The chain links TRBV7-9 to TRBJ2-7, with D perhaps assigned TRBD1 or TRBD2 (6 bases each). V shed 0 bases and J shed 5 bases, with 23 bases lying between them. The CDR3 has 18 residues. Germline CDR1 and CDR2: SEHNR and FQNEAQ (reference sequence). The CDR3 reads CASSLASWTGRRDNEQYF. In DNA, the CDR3 is TGTGCCAGCAGCTTAGCGTCCTGGACCGGACGGCGGGACAACGAGCAGTACTTC.

The gene calls are TRBV18 and TRBJ2-1; 7 nucleotides align to TRBD1. Looked up from germline, CDR1 is KGHSH and CDR2 is LQKENI. Trimming at V came to 4 bases and at J to 8 bases, leaving 8 bases not matched to a gene. There are 14 residues in the CDR3. CDR3: CASSRQGIMDEQFF. The CDR3 coding sequence is TGTGCCAGCTCACGACAGGGAATTATGGATGAGCAGTTCTTC.

The V call is TRBV5-1, the J call TRBJ2-5, with 9 positions matching TRBD1. V trimming: 3 bases; J trimming: 5 bases; junction bases outside the gene matches: 11. CDR1 SGHRS and CDR2 YFSETQ come from the germline V gene. The CDR3 is 16 residues long. The CDR3 here is CASSYDPTGGTETQYF. CDR3 coding DNA: TGCGCCAGCAGCTACGACCCGACAGGGGGTACGGAGACCCAGTACTTC.

In this sample, this clone turned up once. The chain has TRBV5-1 and TRBJ2-3, with TRBD2 identical over 7 bases. V shed 0 bases, J shed 6 bases, and the junction held 10 bases outside the gene matches. Germline CDR1 and CDR2: SGHRS and YFSETQ. The CDR3 has 16 amino acids. The DNA for the CDR3 is TGCGCCAGCAGCTTGGATGCTAGCGGCTCGCGTGATACGCAGTATTTT. As protein: CASSLDASGSRDTQYF.

The chain is built from TRBV5-1 and TRBJ1-1; TRBD1 matches at 7 bases. The germline CDR1 and CDR2 sequences are SGHRS and YFSETQ. V shed 0 bases, J shed 4 bases, and the junction held 3 bases outside the gene matches. The CDR3 is 14 residues long. DNA for the CDR3: TGCGCCAGCAGCTTGGCAGGGGGGTTCACTGAAGCTTTCTTT. This translates into CASSLAGGFTEAFF. The variable domain in full, with the rest retrieved from reference TRBV5-1 and TRBJ1-1, is KAGVTQTPRYLIKTRGQQVTLSCSPISGHRSVSWYQQTPGQGLQFLFEYFSETQRNKGNFPGRFSGRQFSNSRSEMNVSTLELGDSALYLCASSLAGGFTEAFFGQGTRLTVV.

Worth noting for this clone: Distinct nucleotide sequences in the sample also encode this CDR3. The CDR3 region is CASSRGTDTQYF. The DNA for the CDR3 is TGTGCCAGCAGTCGGGGCACAGATACGCAGTATTTT. The chain carries TRBV28 and TRBJ2-3; D is unclear. The CDR3 extends over 12 amino acids. The germline CDR1 and CDR2 sequences are MDHEN and SYDVKM. Trimming stripped 5 bases from V and 1 base from J, with 4 bases between.

Turning to this clone: This same CDR3 is encoded by further DNA sequences in the sample. The chain couples TRBV28 to TRBJ1-5, with no clear D. Looked up from germline, CDR1 is MDHEN and CDR2 is SYDVKM. The CDR3 runs to 12 residues. Trimming took off 2 bases at V and 3 bases at J, with 2 bases between the two ends. The CDR3: CASSLTNQPQHF. The CDR3 DNA sequence: TGTGCCAGCAGTTTAACCAATCAGCCCCAGCATTTT.

The chain is built from TRBV28 and TRBJ2-7; no firm D call. V lost 5 bases and J 9 bases, leaving 14 bases between the germline ends. CDR1 MDHEN and CDR2 SYDVKM come from the germline V gene. The CDR3 covers 12 residues. The CDR3, as DNA: TGTGCCAGCAGTCCAGCCCCCCCGGTGCAGTACTTC. Its protein is CASSPAPPVQYF.

The genes are TRBV6-4 and TRBJ2-1; 13 nucleotides agree with TRBD2. The junction had 3 bases not matched to a gene; V was cut back by 5 bases and J by 5 bases. Germline assignment: CDR1 MRHNA and CDR2 SNTAGT. This CDR3 region has 15 residues. Here the CDR3 reads CASSWGLAGNNEQFF. The CDR3 DNA sequence: TGTGCCAGCAGTTGGGGACTAGCGGGAAACAATGAGCAGTTCTTC.

On this clone: Other DNA sequences in this specimen translate into the identical CDR3. The V call is TRBV5-4, the J call TRBJ2-3; TRBD2 agrees at 8 bases. Germline V CDR1 and CDR2: SGHNT, YYREEE (reference sequence). The CDR3 covers 14 residues. J lost 3 bases, V lost 0 bases, and 0 bases had no gene match. The CDR3 sequence is CASSLGLATDTQYF. The CDR3 DNA sequence: TGTGCCAGCAGCTTGGGACTAGCGACAGATACGCAGTATTTT.